This TCR beta chain was retrieved from a study of monozygotic twins with cystic fibrosis. This CDR3 is built from 16 residues. In germline, CDR1 is SGHVS, CDR2 FQNEAQ. With V trimmed by 0 bases and J by 0 bases, 3 bases remained unmatched. Whole-study findings and limits: Monozygotic CF twin pairs shared significantly more nucleotide-identical clonotypes than unrelated CF individuals did. J usage was most co-twin-similar in 8 of 16 pairs, V in 13. Median Simpson clonality of 0.0095 suggested naive T cells predominated.

Some clones are missing from TCRdb's copy, which holds only in-frame ones; the method was immunoSEQ multiplex PCR. The sample records roughly 15,000 clones, over 85% being singletons. This clone was seen a handful of times. As yet, its antigen is unknown. The sample consisted of blood. The TCR sequence derives from a girl aged 2 to 10 with cystic fibrosis. The rearrangement uses TRBV7-8 and TRBJ2-3; TRBD2 aligns across 7 bases. The CDR3 nucleotides are TGTGCCAGCAGCTTAGCGCTAGCGGTTAGCACAGATACGCAGTATTTT. It encodes CASSLALAVSTDTQYF.